The 15 T cell receptor beta chains presented below share a single source sample, sequenced in a study of Ad26.COV2.S vaccination and SARS-CoV-2 variants. The treatment was: about 20 received Ad26.COV2.S at low or high dose, single or two shots; about 5 received placebo; per-sample allocation not given. The samples were gathered on day 63 after the first injection of vaccine or placebo. TCRdb's copy holds only in-frame clones and misses some; the assay was immunoSEQ multiplex PCR. The sample has some 290,000 clones, around four fifths seen once. This material consisted of peripheral blood, taken in a trial of Ad26.COV2.S vaccine versus placebo. Receptors originate from a person aged 18-60 years who received the Ad26.COV2.S COVID-19 vaccine or a placebo.

The chain combines TRBV28 with TRBJ1-5; maybe TRBD1 (6 bases). Trimming removed 4 bases at V and 1 base at J, with 17 bases between. The CDR3 sequence is 17 residues long. Germline V gene lookup returns CDR1 MDHEN and CDR2 SYDVKM. DNA for the CDR3: TGTGCCAGCAGTTCCCGGGGGCGGGGAGGAAGCAATCAGCCCCAGCATTTT. Its protein is CASSSRGRGGSNQPQHF.

The V call is TRBV7-2, the J call TRBJ1-5; D is possibly TRBD1 (5 bases). The V end was cut by 1 base, the J end by 1 base, with 11 bases between. CDR1 and CDR2 (germline): SGHTA, FQGNSA. The CDR3 totals 16 residues. In DNA form, the CDR3 reads TGTGCCAGCAGCTTAGTAGGCCCAGGGAGCAATCAGCCCCAGCATTTT. Translating gives CASSLVGPGSNQPQHF.

This chain connects TRBV6-5 to TRBJ1-3; D is uncertain. With 2 bases removed from V and 2 bases from J, the gap between germline ends came to 7 bases. The CDR3 has 14 residues. CDR1 is MNHEY, CDR2 SVGAGI, per germline. CDR3 DNA sequence: TGTGCCAGCAGTTACGGAACAGCTGGAAACACCATATATTTT. This sequence encodes CASSYGTAGNTIYF.

The V gene is TRBV4-1, the J gene TRBJ1-6, with D possibly TRBD1 on 5 matching bases. CDR3 length: 14 amino acids. Looked up from germline, CDR1 is MGHRA and CDR2 is YSYEKL. Trimming removed 6 bases at V and 1 base at J, with 7 bases between. The CDR3 coding sequence is TGCGCCAGCAGACAGGCATCCTATAATTCACCCCTCCACTTT. Amino acids: CASRQASYNSPLHF.

The J gene is TRBJ1-3, the V gene TRBV19; D is unresolved. The V gene lost 5 bases and the J gene lost 0 bases, with 14 bases spanning the gap. Germline values: CDR1 LNHDA, CDR2 SQIVND (reference sequence). The length of the CDR3 is 16 residues. In DNA form, the CDR3 reads TGTGCCAGTAGTCTTTCACTCCGGAGCTCTGGAAACACCATATATTTT. It is translated as CASSLSLRSSGNTIYF.

V is TRBV7-3 and J is TRBJ1-2, with TRBD1 as a possible D gene (6 bases). Germline CDR1 and CDR2: SGHTA and FQGTGA. This CDR3 has 15 residues. V was clipped by 4 bases and J by 5 bases, with 17 bases between them. The CDR3 here is CASSSEGGNLYGYTF. The CDR3, as DNA: TGTGCCAGCAGCTCCGAAGGGGGGAATTTATATGGCTACACCTTC.

The J gene is TRBJ2-7, the V gene TRBV29-1; possibly TRBD2 for D (7 bases). The CDR3 has 15 residues. Trimming stripped 6 bases from V and 4 bases from J, with 22 bases between. CDR1 is SQVTM and CDR2 is ANQGSEA in the germline V gene. The CDR3 DNA is TGCAGCGTCGAATTACAGGGAGGGTCGTGGTACGAGCAGTACTTC. It is translated as CSVELQGGSWYEQYF.

V usage is TRBV2 and J usage is TRBJ2-7, with 9 bases identical to TRBD1. Germline loops: CDR1 SNHLY, CDR2 FYNNEI. The CDR3 has 14 residues. V lost 5 bases to trimming and J lost 3 bases; unmatched junction nucleotides: 5. CDR3 loop: CASSNPDRGYEQYF. The CDR3 region has the DNA TGTGCCAGCAGTAATCCGGACAGGGGCTACGAGCAGTACTTC. The full variable domain, in which reference TRBV2 and TRBJ2-7 provide the parts outside the CDR3, is EPEVTQTPSHQVTQMGQEVILRCVPISNHLYFYWYRQILGQKVEFLVSFYNNEISEKSEIFDDQFSVERPDGSNFTLKIRSTKLEDSAMYFCASSNPDRGYEQYFGPGTRLTVT.

This chain joins TRBV7-8 and TRBJ1-1; weak D call: TRBD1 (6 bases). The CDR3 consists of 14 residues. The ends were cut back, 5 bases at V and 2 bases at J, with 12 bases in the middle. Germline assignment: CDR1 SGHVS and CDR2 FQNEAQ. The CDR3 spells CASSASDRNTEAFF. The CDR3 bases are TGTGCCAGCAGCGCCTCGGACAGAAACACTGAAGCTTTCTTT.

The chain combines TRBV19 with TRBJ1-5, with 7 bases identical to TRBD1. V dropped 6 bases and J dropped 6; count of bases not matched to a gene: 14. In germline, CDR1 is LNHDA, CDR2 SQIVND (reference sequence). The CDR3 length is 16 residues. The CDR3 DNA follows: TGTGCCAGTAGCGATACCCTCACAGGGGTCCCTCAGCCCCAGCATTTT. Translation gives CASSDTLTGVPQPQHF.

V usage is TRBV2 and J usage is TRBJ2-1, with 11 positions matching TRBD2. Looked up from germline, CDR1 is SNHLY and CDR2 is FYNNEI. The CDR3 has 13 amino acids. V lost 7 bases, J lost 14 bases, and 10 bases stayed unmatched. The CDR3 is CASTSGTSGVEFF. The DNA for the CDR3 is TGTGCCAGCACCTCCGGGACTAGCGGCGTGGAGTTCTTC.

J is TRBJ1-1 and V is TRBV2; tentatively, D is TRBD1 (5 bases). The V and J ends lost 8 bases and 11 bases respectively, with 21 bases between them. This CDR3 region has 13 residues. Germline V gives CDR1 SNHLY, CDR2 FYNNEI. This CDR3 reads CASSISGGDGAFF. CDR3 DNA sequence: TGTGCCAGCTCAATTAGTGGGGGGGATGGGGCTTTCTTT.

V and J are TRBV30 and TRBJ1-2; 7 nucleotides match TRBD1. Germline CDR1 is GTSNPN and CDR2 is SVGIG (reference sequence). V trimming: 8 bases; J trimming: 4 bases; junction bases outside the gene matches: 4. The CDR3 spans 11 residues. The CDR3 bases are TGTGCCCGAGGGACAGCCTATGGCTACACCTTC. Translation gives CARGTAYGYTF.

The chain is built from TRBV19 and TRBJ1-4, with D possibly being TRBD1 (6 bases). The germline V and J ends were trimmed by 3 bases and 8 bases, with 13 bases remaining between them. Germline CDR1 is LNHDA and CDR2 is SQIVND (reference sequence). This CDR3 region has 14 residues. The CDR3 DNA follows: TGTGCCAGTAGTATGGTCAGGGGACGGGAAAAACTGTTTTTT. It codes for CASSMVRGREKLFF.

By its share, this clone is medium-sized (0.01 to 0.1%). The V gene is TRBV6-6, the J gene TRBJ1-2, with no clear D. Germline CDR1 reads MNHNY; CDR2 reads SVGAGI (reference sequence). Trimming removed 2 bases from V and 7 bases from J, with 8 bases in between. The CDR3 spans 12 residues. CDR3 sequence: CASSYERTGYTF. The CDR3 DNA reads TGTGCCAGCAGTTACGAAAGGACTGGCTACACCTTC.